This is a list of T cell receptor beta chains from one sample in a study of blood T cell repertoires in COVID-19. The data were produced by immunoSEQ multiplex PCR, yet TCRdb's version contains in-frame clones alone and is incomplete. The sample records over 6,000 clones, roughly 88% being singletons. The sequencing sample was made of peripheral blood. The receptors come from a human donor with active COVID-19. The donor label of this sample is uncertain. Each CDR3 is given with its conserved first and last residue. The D gene is left open where the match is weak. Clone size, where shown, is once, few, many, or a class for clones that have expanded.

CAWTRQGPNTEAFF	TGTGCCTGGACCCGACAGGGCCCGAACACTGAAGCTTTCTTT	TRBV30	TRBJ1-1	TRBD1	.
CSVEEVQGAGQYF	TGCAGCGTTGAAGAGGTCCAGGGGGCAGGGCAGTACTTC	TRBV29-1	TRBJ2-7	TRBD1	.
CASSSFTGGNYEQYF	TGTGCCAGCAGTTCTTTCACAGGGGGCAACTACGAGCAGTACTTC	TRBV28	TRBJ2-7	TRBD1	.
CASSERQARSYEQYF	TGTGCCAGCAGCGAAAGACAGGCCCGCTCCTACGAGCAGTACTTC	TRBV2	TRBJ2-7	.	.
CASSFSPNQPQHF	TGTGCCAGCAGCTTTAGCCCAAATCAGCCCCAGCATTTT	TRBV7-8	TRBJ1-5	.	.
CASSSSRTRLFF	TGTGCCAGCAGCTCCTCCCGGACTAGGTTGTTCTTC	TRBV5-6	TRBJ2-1	TRBD2	.
CASSLPIDTQYF	TGTGCCAGCAGCTTGCCTATAGATACGCAGTATTTT	TRBV5-6	TRBJ2-3	.	.
CASSTTGGKDTEAFF	TGTGCCAGCAGTACCACAGGGGGCAAGGACACTGAAGCTTTCTTT	TRBV2	TRBJ1-1	TRBD1	once
CATSDPTGGADTQYF	TGTGCCACCAGTGATCCGACAGGGGGCGCAGATACGCAGTATTTT	TRBV24-1	TRBJ2-3	TRBD1	once
CASSLVAGQGNHAFF	TGTGCCAGCAGCTTAGTAGCGGGACAGGGAAATCATGCTTTCTTT	TRBV7-2	TRBJ1-1	TRBD1	.
CASSTGDGSGNTIYF	TGTGCCAGCAGTACAGGGGACGGCTCTGGAAACACCATATATTTT	TRBV6-5	TRBJ1-3	TRBD1	.
CASSSAGRGNQPQHF	TGTGCCAGTAGCTCCGCCGGGAGGGGAAATCAGCCCCAGCATTTT	TRBV19	TRBJ1-5	.	.
CASSPTITPFQGMTYEQYF	TGTGCCAGCAGCCCCACGATTACCCCCTTTCAGGGTATGACCTACGAGCAGTACTTC	TRBV5-6	TRBJ2-7	.	.
CASSPRSGEGDTQYF	TGTGCCAGCAGCCCGCGTAGCGGGGAGGGAGATACGCAGTATTTT	TRBV5-4	TRBJ2-3	TRBD2	.
CASSLSPDRTTYEQYF	TGTGCCAGCTCACTCTCGCCTGACAGGACCACCTACGAGCAGTACTTC	TRBV18	TRBJ2-7	.	once
CASSQTENTEAFF	TGCGCCAGCAGCCAAACAGAAAACACTGAAGCTTTCTTT	TRBV4-1	TRBJ1-1	.	.
CASSLSGQGYNEQFF	TGTGCCAGCAGTTTATCAGGACAGGGCTACAATGAGCAGTTCTTC	TRBV28	TRBJ2-1	TRBD1	.
CASSLKRESGELFF	TGTGCCAGCAGTTTAAAGCGGGAGTCCGGGGAGCTGTTTTTT	TRBV28	TRBJ2-2	TRBD2	.
CASRPKRELFYEQYF	TGTGCCAGCCGTCCCAAGCGGGAGTTGTTCTACGAGCAGTACTTC	TRBV27	TRBJ2-7	TRBD2	.
CASSSYSGTSNEQFF	TGTGCCAGCAGCTCGTACTCCGGGACTAGCAATGAGCAGTTCTTC	TRBV5-6	TRBJ2-1	TRBD2	.
CASSPGQGALESYTF	TGTGCCAGCTCACCAGGACAGGGCGCACTAGAGAGCTACACCTTC	TRBV18	TRBJ1-2	TRBD1	.
CASSFRQVGNTNTEAFF	TGCGCCAGCAGCTTCCGACAGGTGGGGAATACGAACACTGAAGCTTTCTTT	TRBV5-1	TRBJ1-1	.	.
CASSFDRGRETQYF	TGTGCCAGCAGCTTTGACAGGGGGCGAGAGACCCAGTACTTC	TRBV7-2	TRBJ2-5	TRBD1	.
CASSQGGTGPSYEQYF	TGCGCCAGCAGCCAAGGAGGGACAGGGCCCTCCTACGAGCAGTACTTC	TRBV4-3	TRBJ2-7	TRBD1	.
CASSGTSGRGNEQFF	TGTGCCAGCAGTGGGACTAGCGGGAGGGGAAATGAGCAGTTCTTC	TRBV2	TRBJ2-1	TRBD2	.
CASRDSWDRKRTQYF	TGTGCCAGCAGGGATTCTTGGGACAGAAAAAGGACCCAGTACTTC	TRBV5-5	TRBJ2-5	TRBD1	.
CASSLGSSGYTF	TGCGCCAGCAGCTTAGGGTCTAGCGGCTACACCTTC	TRBV5-1	TRBJ1-2	.	once
CASGSASGTGGYPAFF	TGTGCTAGTGGTTCCGCGTCCGGGACAGGGGGCTATCCAGCTTTCTTT	TRBV12-5	TRBJ1-1	TRBD1	.
CASSSPDSPYEQYF	TGTGCCAGCAGTTCCCCGGACAGCCCCTACGAGCAGTACTTC	TRBV6-5	TRBJ2-7	.	.
CASSSGLAANTGELFF	TGCGCCAGCAGCTCGGGACTAGCGGCGAACACCGGGGAGCTGTTTTTT	TRBV5-1	TRBJ2-2	TRBD2	.
CASSLDRTGAGELFF	TGTGCCAGCTCACTCGACAGGACAGGAGCCGGGGAGCTGTTTTTT	TRBV18	TRBJ2-2	TRBD1	.
CASSSWGQVNSLNEQFF	TGTGCCAGCAGCTCTTGGGGACAGGTGAATTCTTTGAATGAGCAGTTCTTC	TRBV7-8	TRBJ2-1	TRBD1	.
CASSETGEMYNEQFF	TGTGCCAGCAGTGAGACAGGTGAAATGTACAATGAGCAGTTCTTC	TRBV2	TRBJ2-1	.	.
CASSPLDSGSEKLFF	TGTGCCAGCAGCCCCCTCGACAGTGGTTCGGAAAAACTGTTTTTT	TRBV7-7	TRBJ1-4	.	.
CASSTRQGPINEKLFF	TGTGCCAGCAGCACAAGACAGGGGCCTATAAATGAAAAACTGTTTTTT	TRBV7-2	TRBJ1-4	TRBD1	.
CASSFRTEQETQYF	TGTGCCAGCAGCTTCCGGACAGAGCAAGAGACCCAGTACTTC	TRBV7-9	TRBJ2-5	.	.
CASSSAGTSGPNEQFF	TGTGCCAGCAGCTCCGCCGGGACTAGCGGGCCCAATGAGCAGTTCTTC	TRBV7-6	TRBJ2-1	TRBD2	.
CASSIGTGLNEQYF	TGTGCCAGCAGCATAGGGACAGGGTTGAACGAGCAGTACTTC	TRBV27	TRBJ2-7	TRBD1	.
CASSRPGLAGEGTYNEQFF	TGTGCCAGCAGTCGGCCGGGACTAGCGGGAGAAGGCACCTACAATGAGCAGTTCTTC	TRBV14	TRBJ2-1	TRBD2	.
CASSALGTENTGELFF	TGCGCCAGCAGCGCCTTGGGGACAGAGAACACCGGGGAGCTGTTTTTT	TRBV10-1	TRBJ2-2	TRBD1	once
CDLTGTGGDNYEQYF	TGTGACCTGACCGGGACAGGGGGAGATAACTACGAGCAGTACTTC	TRBV19	TRBJ2-7	TRBD1	.
CASSLRSGGEKLFF	TGTGCCAGCAGCCTCAGGTCCGGAGGGGAAAAACTGTTTTTT	TRBV9	TRBJ1-4	.	.
CASSSGQGWVETQYF	TGTGCCAGCAGCTCTGGACAGGGCTGGGTAGAGACCCAGTACTTC	TRBV7-9	TRBJ2-5	TRBD1	.
CASSILGASNTGELFF	TGTGCCAGTAGTATATTAGGAGCATCGAACACCGGGGAGCTGTTTTTT	TRBV19	TRBJ2-2	.	.
CASSLDFYRGLRTDTQYF	TGTGCCAGCAGCTTAGACTTCTACAGGGGGCTTAGGACAGATACGCAGTATTTT	TRBV7-9	TRBJ2-3	TRBD1	.
CASSFTGGSSPLHF	TGTGCCAGCAGCTTTACAGGGGGAAGTTCACCCCTCCACTTT	TRBV5-6	TRBJ1-6	TRBD1	.
CATSDWGTGGAETQYF	TGTGCCACCAGTGATTGGGGGACAGGGGGCGCGGAGACCCAGTACTTC	TRBV24-1	TRBJ2-5	TRBD1	.
CASSPYGQGSYEQYF	TGTGCCAGCTCACCATACGGTCAGGGTAGCTACGAGCAGTACTTC	TRBV18	TRBJ2-7	.	.
CASSLGDIRTGFAYNSPLHF	TGCGCCAGCAGCCTAGGTGACATCCGAACAGGGTTTGCCTATAATTCACCCCTCCACTTT	TRBV4-3	TRBJ1-6	.	.